The count of the clone carrying this TCR beta chain is one. Its antigen is unknown. Germline V gene sequence: CDR1 MNHEY, CDR2 SVGAGI. This CDR3 contains 14 residues. The V end lost 6 bases, the J end lost 5 bases, and 16 bases lay between the germline ends. This sample is drawn from a study of T cells in tuberculosis. Sequenced by immunoSEQ multiplex PCR; TCRdb stores in-frame clones only, minus some. Among 25,000 to 35,000 clones listed, 90% to 95% were seen once. The study, taken as a whole, reports: GMM-specific TCRs were nearer to active tuberculosis alpha repertoires, suggesting expansion.

Specified time point: new active TB diagnosis, blood taken before or within 7 days of starting treatment. Confirmation came from sputum smear and/or culture positivity for M. tuberculosis. Sequenced here: PBMCs, sampled at tuberculosis diagnosis. The clonotype was recovered from an adult with tuberculosis. This chain uses TRBV6-5 with TRBJ1-1; D not certain. CDR3 in DNA: TGTGCCAGCAGCCTCGGGCCCCGCGGGACTGAAGCTTTCTTT. Translation gives CASSLGPRGTEAFF.